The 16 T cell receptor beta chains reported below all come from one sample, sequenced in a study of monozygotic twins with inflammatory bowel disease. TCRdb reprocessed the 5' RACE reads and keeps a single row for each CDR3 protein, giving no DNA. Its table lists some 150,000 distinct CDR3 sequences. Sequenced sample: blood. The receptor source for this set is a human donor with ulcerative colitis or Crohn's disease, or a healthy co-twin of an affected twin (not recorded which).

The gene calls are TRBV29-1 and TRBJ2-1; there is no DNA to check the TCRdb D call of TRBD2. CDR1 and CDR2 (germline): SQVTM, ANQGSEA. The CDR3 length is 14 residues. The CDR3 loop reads CSVVQSGGAFEQFF.

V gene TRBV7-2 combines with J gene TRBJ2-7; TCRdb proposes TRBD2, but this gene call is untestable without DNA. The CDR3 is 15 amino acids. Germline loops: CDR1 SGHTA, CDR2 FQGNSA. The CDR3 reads CASSLISGRSYEQYF.

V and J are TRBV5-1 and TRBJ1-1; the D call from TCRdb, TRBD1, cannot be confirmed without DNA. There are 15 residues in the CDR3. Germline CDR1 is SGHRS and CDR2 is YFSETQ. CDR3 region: CASSPSTGASSEAFF.

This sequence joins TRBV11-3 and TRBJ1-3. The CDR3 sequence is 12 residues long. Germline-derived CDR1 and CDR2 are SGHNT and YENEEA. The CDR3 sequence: CASSTRGNTIYF. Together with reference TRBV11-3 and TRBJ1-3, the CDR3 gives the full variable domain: EAGVVQSPRYKIIEKKQPVAFWCNPISGHNTLYWYLQNLGQGPELLIRYENEEAVDDSQLPKDRFSAERLKGVDSTLKIQPAELGDSAVYLCASSTRGNTIYFGEGSWLTVV.

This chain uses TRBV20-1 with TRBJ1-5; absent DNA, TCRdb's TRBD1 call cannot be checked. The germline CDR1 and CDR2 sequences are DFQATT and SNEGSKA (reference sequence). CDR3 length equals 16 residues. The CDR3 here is CSASRQGIVGNQPQHF.

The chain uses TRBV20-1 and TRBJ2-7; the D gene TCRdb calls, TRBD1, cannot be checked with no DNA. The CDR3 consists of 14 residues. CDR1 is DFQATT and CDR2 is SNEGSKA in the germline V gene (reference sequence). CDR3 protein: CSAQTGTGVYEQYF.

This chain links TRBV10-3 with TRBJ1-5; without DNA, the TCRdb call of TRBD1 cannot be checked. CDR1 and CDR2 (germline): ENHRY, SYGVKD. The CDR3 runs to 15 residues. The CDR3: CAISESTPPSQPQHF.

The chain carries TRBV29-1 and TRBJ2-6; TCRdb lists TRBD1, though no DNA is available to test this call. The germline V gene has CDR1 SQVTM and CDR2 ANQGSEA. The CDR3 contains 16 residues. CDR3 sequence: CSGCRGAPSGANVLTF. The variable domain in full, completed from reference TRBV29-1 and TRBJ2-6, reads SAVISQKPSRDICQRGTSLTIQCQVDSQVTMMFWYRQQPGQSLTLIATANQGSEATYESGFVIDKFPISRPNLTFSTLTVSNMSPEDSSIYLCSGCRGAPSGANVLTFGAGSRLTVL.

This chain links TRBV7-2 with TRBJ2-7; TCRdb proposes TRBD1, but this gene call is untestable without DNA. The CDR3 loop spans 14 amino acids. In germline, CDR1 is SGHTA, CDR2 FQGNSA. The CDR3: CASSFVTGSYEQYF. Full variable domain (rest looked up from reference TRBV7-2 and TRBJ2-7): GAGVSQSPSNKVTEKGKDVELRCDPISGHTALYWYRQSLGQGLEFLIYFQGNSAPDKSGLPSDRFSAERTGGSVSTLTIQRTQQEDSAVYLCASSFVTGSYEQYFGPGTRLTVT.

The CDR3 reads CASSLTFKDEAFF. The chain couples TRBV28 to TRBJ1-1. This CDR3 has 13 amino acids. Germline loops: CDR1 MDHEN, CDR2 SYDVKM.

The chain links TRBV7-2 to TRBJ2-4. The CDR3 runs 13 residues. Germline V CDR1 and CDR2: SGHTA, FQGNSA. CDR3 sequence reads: CASSRLAKNIQYF. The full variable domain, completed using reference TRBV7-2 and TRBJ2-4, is GAGVSQSPSNKVTEKGKDVELRCDPISGHTALYWYRQSLGQGLEFLIYFQGNSAPDKSGLPSDRFSAERTGGSVSTLTIQRTQQEDSAVYLCASSRLAKNIQYFGAGTRLSVL.

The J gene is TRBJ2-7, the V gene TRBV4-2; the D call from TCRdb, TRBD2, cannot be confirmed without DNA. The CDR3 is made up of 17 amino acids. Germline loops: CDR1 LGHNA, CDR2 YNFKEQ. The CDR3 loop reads CASSQDGLAGPSYEQYF.

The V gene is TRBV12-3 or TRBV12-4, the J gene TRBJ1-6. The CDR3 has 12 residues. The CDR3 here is CASSFGRSPLHF.

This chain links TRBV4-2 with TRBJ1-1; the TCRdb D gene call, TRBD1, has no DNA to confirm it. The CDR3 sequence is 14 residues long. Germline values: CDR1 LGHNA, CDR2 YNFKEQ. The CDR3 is CASSRAGGRTEAFF.

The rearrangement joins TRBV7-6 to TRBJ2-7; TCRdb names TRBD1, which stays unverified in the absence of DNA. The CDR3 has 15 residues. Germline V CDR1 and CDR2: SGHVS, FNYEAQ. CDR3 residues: CASSLETGGGYEQYF.

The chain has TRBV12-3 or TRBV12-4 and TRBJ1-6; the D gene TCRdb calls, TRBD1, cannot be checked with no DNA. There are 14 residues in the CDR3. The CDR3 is CASSFSGGTSPLHF.